The TCR beta chain described here comes from a study of cytomegalovirus exposure and HLA in healthy donors. Germline assignment: CDR1 SGDLS and CDR2 YYNGEE. The CDR3 totals 12 residues. V was trimmed by 4 bases and J by 5 bases, leaving 7 bases between them. Both 60 Vbeta primers and 13 Jbeta primers went into the PCR. Generated by immunoSEQ multiplex PCR, the TCRdb table keeps only in-frame clones and is missing some. The table lists about 130,000 clones, 80% of them singletons. The sample consisted of PBMCs. The rearrangement uses TRBV9 and TRBJ2-1, with D unresolved. This receptor was obtained from a man aged 25-45 years in good health and CMV-seronegative. In nucleotides, the CDR3 is TGTGCCAGCAGCCCCCGAGACAATGAGCAGTTCTTC. Translating it yields CASSPRDNEQFF.